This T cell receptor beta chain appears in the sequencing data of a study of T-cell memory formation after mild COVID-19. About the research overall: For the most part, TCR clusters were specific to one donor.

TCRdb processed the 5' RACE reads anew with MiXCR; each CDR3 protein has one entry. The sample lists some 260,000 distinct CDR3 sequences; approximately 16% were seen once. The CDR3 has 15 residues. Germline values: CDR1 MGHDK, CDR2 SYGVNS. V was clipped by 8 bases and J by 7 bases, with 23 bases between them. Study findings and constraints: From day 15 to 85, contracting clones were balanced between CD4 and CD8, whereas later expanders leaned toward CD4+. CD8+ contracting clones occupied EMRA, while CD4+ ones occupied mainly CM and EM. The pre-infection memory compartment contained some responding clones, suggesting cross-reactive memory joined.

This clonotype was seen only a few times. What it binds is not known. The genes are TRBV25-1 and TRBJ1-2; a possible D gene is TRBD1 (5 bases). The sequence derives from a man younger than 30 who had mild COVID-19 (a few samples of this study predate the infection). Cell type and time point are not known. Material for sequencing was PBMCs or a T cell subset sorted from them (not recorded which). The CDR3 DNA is TGTGCCAGCGTCCTCTCCACCGTTGTGAGGGGTGGCTACACCTTC. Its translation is CASVLSTVVRGGYTF.